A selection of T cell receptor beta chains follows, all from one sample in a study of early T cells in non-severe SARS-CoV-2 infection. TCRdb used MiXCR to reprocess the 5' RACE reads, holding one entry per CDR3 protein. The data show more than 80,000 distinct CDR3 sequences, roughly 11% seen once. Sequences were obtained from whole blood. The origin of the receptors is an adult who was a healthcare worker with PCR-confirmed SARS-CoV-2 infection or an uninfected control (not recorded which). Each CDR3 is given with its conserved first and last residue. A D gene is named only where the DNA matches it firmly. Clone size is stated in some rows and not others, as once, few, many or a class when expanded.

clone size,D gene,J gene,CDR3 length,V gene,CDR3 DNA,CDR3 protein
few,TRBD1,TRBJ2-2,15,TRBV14,TGTGCCAGCAGCCATGGACAGGGTGGCACCGGGGAGCTGTTTTTT,CASSHGQGGTGELFF
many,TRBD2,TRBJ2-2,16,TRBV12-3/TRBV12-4,TGTGCCAGCAGTCTTTCTAGCGGGGGGAACACCGGGGAGCTGTTTTTT,CASSLSSGGNTGELFF
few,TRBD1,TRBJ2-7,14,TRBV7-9,TGTGCTAGCAGCTTTAGGGACAGAGCCTACGAGCAGTACTTC,CASSFRDRAYEQYF
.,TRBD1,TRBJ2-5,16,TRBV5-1,TGCGCCAGCAGCTCCGGGACAGGGGACCCACAAGAGACCCAGTACTTC,CASSSGTGDPQETQYF
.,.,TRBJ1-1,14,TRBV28,TGTGCCAGCAGTACTTCAGGGATTCGCGCTGAAGCTTTCTTT,CASSTSGIRAEAFF
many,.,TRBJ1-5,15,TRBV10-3,TGTGCCATCAGACAGGGTTTGGAAAGCAATCAGCCCCAGCATTTT,CAIRQGLESNQPQHF
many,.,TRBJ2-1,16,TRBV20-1,TGCAGTGCTAGAGACTCATTAGCCTACTACTACAATGAGCAGTTCTTC,CSARDSLAYYYNEQFF
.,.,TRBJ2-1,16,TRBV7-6,TGTGCCAGCAGCTTAACGGGGCCCTCTCTCTACAATGAGCAGTTCTTC,CASSLTGPSLYNEQFF
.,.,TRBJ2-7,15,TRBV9,TGTGCCAGCAGCCTTGACAGGTCCCCAACCTACGAGCAGTACTTC,CASSLDRSPTYEQYF
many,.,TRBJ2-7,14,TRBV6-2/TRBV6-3,TGTGCCAGCAGTTACGGGCAAGTGCGTTACGAGCAGTACTTC,CASSYGQVRYEQYF
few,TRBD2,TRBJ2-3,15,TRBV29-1,TGCAGCGTCGGGACTAGCGGGAGAAGCACAGATACGCAGTATTTT,CSVGTSGRSTDTQYF